The 26 T cell receptor beta chains listed next were all sequenced from one sample in a study of memory CD4+ T cells and cytomegalovirus serostatus. The protocol was immunoSEQ multiplex PCR, while the TCRdb copy is restricted to in-frame clones and leaves out a portion. The table shows 55,000 to 75,000 clones, with around four fifths occurring only once. The sort gate was single viable CD3+CD4+CD8-CD45RO+ cells for memory CD4+ T cells. The sequencing sample was made of memory CD4+ T cells from blood. The receptors come from an adult in good health and CMV-seronegative.

The chain couples TRBV19 to TRBJ1-2; 7 bases agree with TRBD1. CDR1 and CDR2 (germline): LNHDA, SQIVND (reference sequence). The CDR3 spans 14 residues. After removal of 5 bases from V and 4 bases from J, the junction contained 7 bases not matched to a gene. CDR3 protein: CASSRTGEGYGYTF. The CDR3 DNA sequence: TGTGCCAGTAGTCGAACAGGGGAGGGCTATGGCTACACCTTC.

The chain links TRBV18 to TRBJ2-7; D uncertain. V lost 0 bases and J lost 2, with 2 bases in between. This CDR3 has 12 amino acids. Germline lookup yields CDR1 KGHSH and CDR2 LQKENI. The CDR3 DNA is TGTGCCAGCTCACCACCCACCTACGAGCAGTACTTC. The encoded protein is CASSPPTYEQYF.

The chain recombines TRBV15 with TRBJ1-2, with a tentative D call TRBD1 (5 bases). V dropped 6 bases and J dropped 5 bases, with 19 bases sitting between them. This CDR3 is built from 15 residues. Germline CDR1 is LNHNV and CDR2 is YYDKDF (reference sequence). This chain's CDR3 is CATRPQIGEGYGYTF. As DNA, the CDR3 is TGTGCCACCAGACCTCAAATTGGGGAGGGGTATGGCTACACCTTC.

The chain employs TRBV9 and TRBJ2-3; TRBD2 might be the D (7 bases). CDR3 size: 16 residues. Trimming stripped 3 bases from V and 0 bases from J, with 14 bases between. Germline V lookup: CDR1 SGDLS, CDR2 YYNGEE. DNA of the CDR3: TGTGCCAGCAGCGCTCAAGCGGGACAAAGCACAGATACGCAGTATTTT. Its protein is CASSAQAGQSTDTQYF.

The rearrangement uses TRBV7-9 and TRBJ1-2, with 9 positions matching TRBD1. This CDR3 is 16 amino acids long. Germline CDR1 SEHNR, CDR2 FQNEAQ (reference sequence). Unmatched junction bases numbered 12, after V lost 6 bases and J lost 4 bases. CDR3 nucleotides: TGTGCCAGCAGTTCGGGACAGGGAGATGGGAGCTATGGCTACACCTTC. It encodes CASSSGQGDGSYGYTF. Complete variable domain (other parts from reference TRBV7-9 and TRBJ1-2): DTGVSQNPRHKITKRGQNVTFRCDPISEHNRLYWYRQTLGQGPEFLTYFQNEAQLEKSRLLSDRFSAERPKGSFSTLEIQRTEQGDSAMYLCASSSGQGDGSYGYTFGSGTRLTVV.

The genes are TRBV5-5 and TRBJ1-4; 10 bases match TRBD1. V was pared by 1 base and J by 11 bases, with 14 bases of the junction left unmatched. Germline CDR1 reads SGHKS; CDR2 reads YYEKEE (reference sequence). CDR3 length: 17 residues. The CDR3 nucleotides are TGTGCCAGCAGCTTGAGGGACAGGGGTGGGCCCGAAGGGAAACTGTTTTTT. Translation gives CASSLRDRGGPEGKLFF.

CDR3 region: CATKKVGVIGGYTF. In DNA, the CDR3 is TGTGCCACAAAAAAAGTGGGTGTCATAGGTGGCTACACCTTC. The rearrangement uses TRBV27 and TRBJ1-2; D is undetermined. Germline CDR1 MNHEY, CDR2 SMNVEV (reference sequence). The CDR3 extends over 14 amino acids. V lost 10 bases and J lost 7, with 22 bases in between.

The chain has TRBV7-2 and TRBJ1-5; D ambiguous. This CDR3 spans 13 amino acids. CDR1 SGHTA and CDR2 FQGNSA come from the germline V gene. V lost 1 base and J lost 5, with 6 bases in between. CDR3 bases: TGTGCCAGCAGCTTAGTGAGCTATCAGCCCCAGCATTTT. Translated, it gives CASSLVSYQPQHF.

The rearrangement joins TRBV5-4 to TRBJ1-2; maybe TRBD1 (5 bases). Trimming shortened V by 4 bases and J by 4 bases, and 14 bases separated the two germline ends. The CDR3 loop spans 14 amino acids. CDR1 SGHNT and CDR2 YYREEE come from the germline V gene (reference sequence). CDR3 residues: CASSEGRPSYGYTF. The DNA of the CDR3 is TGTGCCAGCAGCGAGGGGAGACCTAGCTATGGCTACACCTTC.

V usage is TRBV6-1 and J usage is TRBJ1-1; the D gene is possibly TRBD1 (5 bases). Deletions cut 3 bases from V and 9 bases from J, with 14 bases between. Germline CDR1 is MNHNS and CDR2 is SASEGT. This CDR3 contains 13 residues. The CDR3 protein is CASSDWGGRQAFF. CDR3 DNA: TGTGCCAGCAGTGATTGGGGCGGTAGGCAAGCTTTCTTT.

In this sample, this clone turned up many times. V usage is TRBV28 and J usage is TRBJ1-2; D possibly corresponds to TRBD1 (6 bases). This CDR3 contains 13 residues. Germline V CDR1 and CDR2: MDHEN, SYDVKM. Trimming removed 6 bases from V and 4 bases from J, with 12 bases in between. The CDR3 loop reads CASSRGQPYGYTF. The CDR3 DNA is TGTGCCAGCAGCCGCGGACAGCCCTATGGCTACACCTTC.

This chain joins TRBV2 and TRBJ2-7; unclear D gene. Per the germline V gene, CDR1 is SNHLY and CDR2 is FYNNEI. V dropped 5 bases and J dropped 6 bases, with 8 bases sitting between them. The CDR3 is 11 amino acids. CDR3 nucleotides: TGTGCCAGCAGTTATGGAATCGAGCAGTACTTC. It encodes CASSYGIEQYF.

This chain uses TRBV6-1 with TRBJ1-6; D unclear. In germline, CDR1 is MNHNS, CDR2 SASEGT. Trimming took off 3 bases at V and 5 bases at J, with 14 bases between the two ends. This CDR3 has 16 amino acids. The CDR3 coding sequence is TGTGCCAGCAGTGACCCCGGCAGCGCAGATAATTCACCCCTCCACTTT. The encoded protein is CASSDPGSADNSPLHF.

The chain recombines TRBV19 with TRBJ1-2; D unclear. Trimming took off 5 bases at V and 6 bases at J, with 13 bases between the two ends. CDR3 length: 13 residues. CDR1 LNHDA and CDR2 SQIVND come from the germline V gene (reference sequence). The DNA for the CDR3 is TGTGCCAGTAGTCGGATTTCGACCCATGGCTACACCTTC. This sequence encodes CASSRISTHGYTF.

The gene calls are TRBV5-1 and TRBJ1-4, with D maybe TRBD1 (5 bases). The CDR3 covers 14 residues. Germline V gives CDR1 SGHRS, CDR2 YFSETQ. Trimming left V 4 bases short and J 8 bases short, with 15 bases between. CDR3 nucleotides: TGCGCCAGCAGCCGGGACCAGGGACGGGAAAAACTGTTTTTT. Its translation: CASSRDQGREKLFF. The variable domain in full, with the rest retrieved from reference TRBV5-1 and TRBJ1-4, is KAGVTQTPRYLIKTRGQQVTLSCSPISGHRSVSWYQQTPGQGLQFLFEYFSETQRNKGNFPGRFSGRQFSNSRSEMNVSTLELGDSALYLCASSRDQGREKLFFGSGTQLSVL.

This chain links TRBV11-1 with TRBJ1-1; TRBD1 might be the D (5 bases). The CDR3 runs to 12 residues. The germline gives CDR1 SGHAT, CDR2 FQDESV (reference sequence). V lost 3 bases to trimming and J lost 6 bases, with 8 bases between them. This CDR3 reads CASSFLTAEAFF. The CDR3, as DNA: TGTGCCAGCAGCTTCCTGACAGCTGAAGCTTTCTTT.

The table lists this clone with a few counts. The gene calls are TRBV23-1 and TRBJ2-7, with D possibly TRBD2 on 6 matching bases. TRBV23-1 is identified as an open reading frame with a role that is uncertain. V shed 6 bases and J shed 3 bases, with 12 bases lying between them. The CDR3 totals 13 residues. CDR3 in DNA: TGCGCCAGCAGGGGGGGAGGAGGCTACGAGCAGTACTTC. This sequence encodes CASRGGGGYEQYF.

This clone was observed once. This chain links TRBV27 with TRBJ2-2; D is perhaps TRBD1 (6 bases). CDR1 and CDR2 from the germline V gene are MNHEY and SMNVEV (reference sequence). V was trimmed by 7 bases and J by 1 base, leaving 10 bases between them. The CDR3 is made up of 14 amino acids. The CDR3: CASTGQKNTGELFF. The CDR3 DNA is TGTGCCAGCACTGGACAGAAGAACACCGGGGAGCTGTTTTTT.

The gene calls are TRBV28 and TRBJ1-2, with 8 bases that match TRBD1. Germline V CDR1 and CDR2: MDHEN, SYDVKM. The V and J ends lost 5 bases and 4 bases, in that order; junction bases with no gene match: 9. The CDR3 is 15 residues long. CDR3 region: CASSTSGQGIYGYTF. The CDR3 coding sequence is TGTGCCAGCAGTACCTCAGGACAGGGCATCTATGGCTACACCTTC.

The table lists this clone with a few counts. This sequence joins TRBV4-2 and TRBJ1-6; 10 bases map to TRBD1. The CDR3 totals 15 residues. Germline V lookup: CDR1 LGHNA, CDR2 YNFKEQ. V was pared by 2 bases and J by 8 bases, with 3 bases of the junction left unmatched. The CDR3 region has the DNA TGTGCCAGCAGCCAACCGGGGACAGGGGATTCACCCCTCCACTTT. Amino acid sequence: CASSQPGTGDSPLHF.

This clone came up once. The J gene is TRBJ2-1, the V gene TRBV28; TRBD2 aligns across 9 bases. The ends lost 6 bases at V and 1 base at J; junction bases unmatched: 7. Germline CDR1 reads MDHEN; CDR2 reads SYDVKM. The CDR3 sequence is 16 residues long. The chain's CDR3 is CASSPTGLASYNEQFF. The DNA for the CDR3 is TGTGCCAGCAGCCCTACTGGACTAGCGTCCTACAATGAGCAGTTCTTC.

This chain links TRBV28 with TRBJ1-4, with no clear D. The CDR3 contains 11 residues. V dropped 6 bases and J dropped 8 bases, with 7 bases sitting between them. CDR1 and CDR2 from the germline V gene are MDHEN and SYDVKM. The DNA for the CDR3 is TGTGCCAGCAGGGGCGAAGAAAAACTGTTTTTT. Translated, it gives CASRGEEKLFF.

This clone was found a few times. CDR3 amino acids: CAWTRNSLNTEAFF. As DNA, the CDR3 is TGTGCCTGGACGAGGAATTCGCTGAACACTGAAGCTTTCTTT. The chain recombines TRBV30 with TRBJ1-1; D is unclear. With 4 bases removed from V and 0 bases from J, the gap between germline ends came to 12 bases. The CDR3 has 14 residues. Per the germline V gene, CDR1 is GTSNPN and CDR2 is SVGIG (reference sequence).

The gene calls are TRBV19 and TRBJ1-5; perhaps TRBD1 as D (5 bases). CDR1 is LNHDA and CDR2 is SQIVND in the germline V gene (reference sequence). CDR3 length: 13 residues. The V end was cut by 6 bases, the J end by 3 bases, with 9 bases between. As DNA, the CDR3 is TGTGCCAGTAGGTCCAGGGCCAATCAGCCCCAGCATTTT. This sequence encodes CASRSRANQPQHF.

In this sample, this clone turned up once. V is TRBV6-1 and J is TRBJ2-7, with 8 bases aligning to TRBD1. The CDR3 is 12 residues long. The V gene's germline CDR1 is MNHNS and CDR2 SASEGT. The junction had 2 bases not matched to a gene; V was cut back by 7 bases and J by 3 bases. CDR3 bases: TGTGCCAGCAACGACAGGGGCTACGAGCAGTACTTC. It codes for CASNDRGYEQYF.

The chain has TRBV5-1 and TRBJ2-7; 8 nucleotides align to TRBD1. Germline V CDR1 and CDR2: SGHRS, YFSETQ. This CDR3 spans 13 amino acids. J lost 7 bases, V lost 3 bases, and 6 bases had no gene match. The CDR3 region has the DNA TGCGCCAGCAGCTCCCGACAGGGGAGGGAGCAGTACTTC. Translating it yields CASSSRQGREQYF.